The following is a T cell receptor beta chain sequence with its context. In the authors' methods: Researchers report that nucleated cell counts were estimated from reference gene primer amplification. The data were produced by immunoSEQ multiplex PCR, yet TCRdb's version contains in-frame clones alone and is incomplete. That table gives V, J and clone size, and the DNA gave D and trimming. In the table there are over 85,000 clones, 88% of which are singletons. The length of the CDR3 is 15 residues. The germline V and J ends were trimmed by 5 bases and 5 bases, with 16 bases remaining between them. This sample is drawn from a study of blood T cell repertoires in COVID-19. Overall study: Material from acute and convalescent COVID-19 was sourced from the United States, Italy and Spain. Nucleic acid was either cDNA or gDNA, and it came from T cells, B-cell-depleted T cells, or PBMCs.

Sequencing was performed on peripheral blood. The source is a woman in her 50s with acute or convalescent COVID-19. The chain recombines TRBV5-3 with TRBJ1-4; maybe TRBD1 (5 bases). TRBV5-3 is an ORF for which the function is uncertain. CDR3 nucleotides: TGTGCCAGAAGGTGGGGGGGACGTATAAATGAAAAACTGTTTTTT. It encodes CARRWGGRINEKLFF.